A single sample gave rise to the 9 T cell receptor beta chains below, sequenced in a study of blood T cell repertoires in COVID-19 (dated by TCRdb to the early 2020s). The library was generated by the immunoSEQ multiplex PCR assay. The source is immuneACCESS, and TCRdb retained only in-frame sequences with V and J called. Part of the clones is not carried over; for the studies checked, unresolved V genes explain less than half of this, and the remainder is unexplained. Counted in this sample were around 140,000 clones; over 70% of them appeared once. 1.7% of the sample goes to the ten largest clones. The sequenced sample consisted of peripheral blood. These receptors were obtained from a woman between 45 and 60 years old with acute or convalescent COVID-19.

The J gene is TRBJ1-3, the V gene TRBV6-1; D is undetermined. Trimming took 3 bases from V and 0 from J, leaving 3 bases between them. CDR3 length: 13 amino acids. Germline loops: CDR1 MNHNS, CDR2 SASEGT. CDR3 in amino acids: CASSDISGNTIYF. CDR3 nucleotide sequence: TGTGCCAGCAGTGACATCTCTGGAAACACCATATATTTT.

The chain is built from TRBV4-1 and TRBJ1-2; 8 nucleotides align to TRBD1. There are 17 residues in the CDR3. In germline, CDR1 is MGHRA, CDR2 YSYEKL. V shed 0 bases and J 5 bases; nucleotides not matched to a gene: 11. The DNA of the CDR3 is TGCGCCAGCAGCCAAGATCGGAGCCAGGGGGCTCGGTATGGCTACACCTTC. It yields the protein CASSQDRSQGARYGYTF.

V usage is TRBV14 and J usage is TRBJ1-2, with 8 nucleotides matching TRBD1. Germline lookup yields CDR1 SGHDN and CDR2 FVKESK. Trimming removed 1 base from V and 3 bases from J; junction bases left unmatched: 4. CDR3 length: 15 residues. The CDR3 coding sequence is TGTGCCAGCAGCCAAGGGACAGGGTCTTACTATGGCTACACCTTC. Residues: CASSQGTGSYYGYTF.

The chain's CDR3 is CASSLEGNYGYTF. CDR3 bases: TGTGCCAGCAGCTTGGAGGGTAACTATGGCTACACCTTC. This rearrangement joins TRBV7-9 to TRBJ1-2, with D unclear. The germline gives CDR1 SEHNR, CDR2 FQNEAQ (reference sequence). This CDR3 region has 13 residues. V was clipped by 3 bases and J by 1 base, with 6 bases between them.

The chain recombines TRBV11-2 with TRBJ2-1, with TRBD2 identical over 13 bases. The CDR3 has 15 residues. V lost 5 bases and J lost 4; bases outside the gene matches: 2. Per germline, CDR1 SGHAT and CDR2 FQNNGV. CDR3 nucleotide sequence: TGTGCCAGCAGCCCGGGACTAGCGGGGTACAATGAGCAGTTCTTC. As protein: CASSPGLAGYNEQFF.

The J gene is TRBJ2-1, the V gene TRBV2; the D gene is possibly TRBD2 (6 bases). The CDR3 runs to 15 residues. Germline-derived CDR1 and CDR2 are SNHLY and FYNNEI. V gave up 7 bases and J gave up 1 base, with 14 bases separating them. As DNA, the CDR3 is TGTGCCAGCACCCGGGAACTAGCTTCCTACAATGAGCAGTTCTTC. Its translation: CASTRELASYNEQFF. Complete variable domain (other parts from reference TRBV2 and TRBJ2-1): EPEVTQTPSHQVTQMGQEVILRCVPISNHLYFYWYRQILGQKVEFLVSFYNNEISEKSEIFDDQFSVERPDGSNFTLKIRSTKLEDSAMYFCASTRELASYNEQFFGPGTRLTVL.

CDR3 bases: TGCGCCAGCAGCCAAGCTGTCAGGGACATGTTTTCACCCCTCCACTTT. This sequence encodes CASSQAVRDMFSPLHF. V usage is TRBV4-1 and J usage is TRBJ1-6, with D perhaps TRBD1 (6 bases). The CDR3 runs 16 residues. V lost 1 base, J lost 9 bases, and 16 bases lay in between. Germline values: CDR1 MGHRA, CDR2 YSYEKL.

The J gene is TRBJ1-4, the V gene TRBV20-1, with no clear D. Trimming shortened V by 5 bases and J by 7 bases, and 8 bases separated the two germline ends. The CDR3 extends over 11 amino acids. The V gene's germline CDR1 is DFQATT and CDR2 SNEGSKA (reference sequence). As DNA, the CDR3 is TGCAGTGCTCGAGTGGCTGAAAAACTGTTTTTT. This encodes CSARVAEKLFF.

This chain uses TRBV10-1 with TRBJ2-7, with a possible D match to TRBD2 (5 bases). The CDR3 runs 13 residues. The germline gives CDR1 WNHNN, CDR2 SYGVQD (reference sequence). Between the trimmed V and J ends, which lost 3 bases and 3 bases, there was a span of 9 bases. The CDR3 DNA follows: TGCGCCAGCAGTGACCACGGGATCTACGAGCAGTACTTC. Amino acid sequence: CASSDHGIYEQYF.